The rows below give T cell receptor beta chains drawn from one sample of a study of beta chain features in type 1 diabetes. The method was immunoSEQ multiplex PCR; TCRdb's version includes in-frame clones alone and lacks a portion of them. This table holds roughly 400,000 clones, approximately 15% found once. Sequencing input: naive CD4+ T cells from blood. These receptors all come from a man aged 30 to 45 in good health. The CDR3 runs from the conserved cysteine through the conserved F or W.

J gene	V gene	CDR3 protein
TRBJ1-1	TRBV15	CATSSTVAEAFF
TRBJ2-5	TRBV29-1	CSVDLPQQETQYF
TRBJ2-7	TRBV9	CASSVVGDSYEQYF
TRBJ1-2	TRBV30	CAWSPDRNGYTF
TRBJ2-3	TRBV29-1	CSVDRDRNTDTQYF
TRBJ2-1	TRBV6-1	CASIVHLRGYNEQFF
TRBJ2-1	TRBV7-9	CASRSAGGAYNEQFF
TRBJ1-1	TRBV29-1	CSVTGKGNTEAFF
TRBJ1-1	TRBV5-6	CASSFHGGGTEAFF
TRBJ2-3	TRBV6-5	CASSYISGQDTQYF
TRBJ1-5	TRBV7-9	CASSTAGTENQPQHF
TRBJ1-4	TRBV5-6	CASSNDRLVNEKLFF
TRBJ1-1	TRBV29-1	CSGRGQGNTEAFF
TRBJ1-1	TRBV9	CASSVEAMNTEAFF
TRBJ2-3	TRBV5-4	CASSPGGGSTDTQYF
TRBJ2-3	TRBV7-9	CASSYTSGNIADTQYF
TRBJ1-2	TRBV7-2	CASRQPSRFGYTF
TRBJ1-5	TRBV15	CATSRETGSGQPQHF
TRBJ1-1	TRBV21-1	CASSKGGTEAFF
TRBJ2-3	TRBV29-1	CSAAPAEDTQYF
TRBJ1-2	TRBV11-2	CASSDSPVGGYTF
TRBJ1-1	TRBV30	CAWSPHRTAEAFF
TRBJ2-3	TRBV25-1	CASSPNRGGQGDTQYF
TRBJ1-5	TRBV7-2	CASSPTGKIPSPQHF
TRBJ1-1	TRBV2	CASWGPDTEAFF